This T cell receptor beta chain was captured by sequencing in a study of blood T cells in healthy people across ages. Of note for this clonotype: What it recognizes is unknown.

This CDR3 spans 16 amino acids. Looked up from germline, CDR1 is SGHTA and CDR2 is FQGNSA. The ends were cut back, 6 bases at V and 0 bases at J, with 15 bases in the middle. For the second PCR, which ran for about 7 to 11 cycles, a sample-barcoded 5' primer and a J-beta primer mix were used. TCRdb reprocessed the 5' RACE reads with MiXCR, giving one entry per CDR3 protein. The table includes approximately 800,000 distinct CDR3 sequences, roughly 60% detected once. Study-wide results and caveats: Long-lived donors exceeded aged donors in naive CD4+ cells and diversity. Roughly linear age-related decline in beta diversity appeared, significant by age about 40.

Donors were healthy Caucasian individuals from Russia aged about 6 to 100. Extractions gave at least 6 micrograms of total RNA per sample. The chain carries TRBV7-2 and TRBJ2-4; possibly TRBD1 for D (5 bases). The TCR originated in a man aged 30 to 39 in good health. The sequencing sample was made of blood. This CDR3 is CASSKGDGLAKNIQYF. Here the CDR3 DNA reads TGTGCCAGCAGTAAAGGGGATGGTCTAGCCAAAAACATTCAGTACTTC.